The T cell receptor beta chain described here comes from a study of T cell repertoires in cytomegalovirus infection (dated by TCRdb to between 2018 and 2020). About the study as a whole: The peptide stimulations were aimed at well-studied HLA-B-restricted epitopes as well as recently identified HLA-C-restricted CMV epitopes, whose presentation resists viral immunomodulation. The HLA type of each donor mattered for the analysis, because public TCR beta signatures pointed to carriage of CMV infection along with the matching HLA type. The full study reports these points: In the ex vivo response, HLA-C-restricted CMV-specific TCR beta clonotypes were dominant, and in two of eight donors the single most frequent clonotype came from this HLA-C-restricted group. Cumulative frequency of public TCR beta family members discriminated carriers of CMV infection plus the relevant HLA type in this cohort and an independent 352-donor cohort.

This clonotype was counted at least ten times. No antigen is known for it. No much larger clone exists at a distance of one base, and base qualities are not known. Sequencing took place on an Illumina HiSeq 1500. The public reads were reprocessed in TCRdb via fastp at Q25 and MiXCR, keeping in-frame beta chains. Under each unique CDR3 protein, matching rows form one entry showing the most common genes and DNA. Recorded for this sample are roughly 120,000 distinct CDR3 sequences; around 28% of them occurred a single time. Around 80% of the sample rests with the top ten. The sample's treatment or condition label, in plain terms: in vitro stimulation with specific CMV peptide epitopes to enrich CMV-specific T cells. V drops 2 bases and J drops 2 bases, leaving 6 bases in between. Taken from cysteine to phenylalanine, the CDR3 has 13 residues. Of the read, only the CDR3 DNA is kept; its 39 bases are in frame from base 1.

Recombination linked TRBV12-3 or TRBV12-4 to TRBJ2-5, with no confidently assigned D gene. This TCR was recovered from a human donor in good health (CMV status not recorded). Some clones in this sample may be carry-over from other donors' samples. The specimen comprised CD8+ T cells from cultured PBMCs, sampled from culture after CMV antigen stimulation. The CDR3 region: CASSLTDQETQYF. Here is the DNA: TGTGCCAGCAGTTTAACGGATCAAGAGACCCAGTACTTC.